The clone carrying this T cell receptor (beta chain) was seen ten or more times. Its target is unknown. V lost 1 base and J lost 7, with 17 bases in between. Looked up from germline, CDR1 is LGHNA and CDR2 is YSLEER. The CDR3 contains 15 residues. Each CDR3 protein gets one entry after TCRdb re-called the 5' RACE reads with MiXCR. Of under 95,000 distinct CDR3 sequences listed, around 7.8% are singletons. The data are from a study of T cells after yellow fever vaccination. Study-level findings and limits: Among all clonotypes, a small share was observed in both CD4 and CD8 compartments. Weaker overall, the secondary response nonetheless peaked faster (day 5 versus 15). Any FACS-sorted repertoire could hold abundant clonotypes that contaminate it from the bulk population.

The genes are TRBV4-3 and TRBJ2-7, with a tentative D call TRBD2 (7 bases). The sample in question was CD8+ T cells sorted from PBMCs, obtained roughly 10 days after the first yellow fever vaccination. This clonotype originated in a man aged 18 to 29 who received the YFV17D yellow fever vaccine. CDR3 DNA: TGCGCCAGCAGCCAAGTCCTCGGGGGGCGCGGAGAGCAGTACTTC. This codes for CASSQVLGGRGEQYF.